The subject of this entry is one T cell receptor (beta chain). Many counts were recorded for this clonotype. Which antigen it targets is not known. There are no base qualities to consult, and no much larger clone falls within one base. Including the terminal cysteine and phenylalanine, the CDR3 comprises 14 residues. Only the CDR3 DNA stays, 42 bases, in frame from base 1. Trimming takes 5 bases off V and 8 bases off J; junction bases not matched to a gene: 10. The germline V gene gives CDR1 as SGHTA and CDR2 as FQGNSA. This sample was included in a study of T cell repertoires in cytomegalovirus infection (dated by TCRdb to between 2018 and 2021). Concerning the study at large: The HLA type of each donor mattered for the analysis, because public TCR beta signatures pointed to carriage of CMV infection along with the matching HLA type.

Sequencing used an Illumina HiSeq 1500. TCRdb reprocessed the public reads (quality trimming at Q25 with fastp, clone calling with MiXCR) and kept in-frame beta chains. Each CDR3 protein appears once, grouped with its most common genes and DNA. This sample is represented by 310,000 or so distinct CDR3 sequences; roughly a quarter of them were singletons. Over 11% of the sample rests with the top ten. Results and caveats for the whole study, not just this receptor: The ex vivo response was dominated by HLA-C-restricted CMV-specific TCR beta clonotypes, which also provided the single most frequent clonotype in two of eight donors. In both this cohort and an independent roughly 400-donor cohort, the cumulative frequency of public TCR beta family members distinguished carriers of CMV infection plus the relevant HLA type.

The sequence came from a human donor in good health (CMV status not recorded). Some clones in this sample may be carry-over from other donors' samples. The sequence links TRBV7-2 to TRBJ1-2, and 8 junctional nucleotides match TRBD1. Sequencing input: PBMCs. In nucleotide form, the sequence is TGTGCCAGCAGCCTTAGGACAGGGCTCAGAGGCTACACCTTC. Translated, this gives CASSLRTGLRGYTF.